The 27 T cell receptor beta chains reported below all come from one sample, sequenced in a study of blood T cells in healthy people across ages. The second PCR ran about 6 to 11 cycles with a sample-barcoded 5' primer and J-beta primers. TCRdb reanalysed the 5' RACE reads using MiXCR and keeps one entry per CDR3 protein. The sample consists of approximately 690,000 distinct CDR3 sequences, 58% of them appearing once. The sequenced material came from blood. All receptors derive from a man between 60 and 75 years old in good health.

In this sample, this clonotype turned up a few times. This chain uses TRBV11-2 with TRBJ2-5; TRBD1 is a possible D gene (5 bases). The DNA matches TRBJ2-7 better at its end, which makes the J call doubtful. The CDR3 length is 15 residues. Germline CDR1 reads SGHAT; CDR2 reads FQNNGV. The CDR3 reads CASSLGAGARYEQYF. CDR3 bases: TGTGCCAGCAGCTTAGGGGCTGGGGCACGTTACGAGCAGTACTTC.

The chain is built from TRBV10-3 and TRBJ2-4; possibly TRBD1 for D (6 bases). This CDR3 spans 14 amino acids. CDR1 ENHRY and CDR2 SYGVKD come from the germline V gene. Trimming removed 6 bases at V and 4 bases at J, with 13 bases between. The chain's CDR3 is CAIREGGGKNIQYF. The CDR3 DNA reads TGTGCCATCAGAGAAGGGGGTGGGAAAAACATTCAGTACTTC.

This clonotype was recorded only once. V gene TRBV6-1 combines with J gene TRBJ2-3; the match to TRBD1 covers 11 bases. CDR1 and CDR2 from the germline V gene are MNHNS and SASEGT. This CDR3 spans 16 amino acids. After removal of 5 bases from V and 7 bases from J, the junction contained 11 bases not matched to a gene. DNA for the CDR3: TGTGCCAGCAGTAGCCGGGACAGGGGGTCGTCGTATACGCAGTATTTT. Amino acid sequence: CASSSRDRGSSYTQYF.

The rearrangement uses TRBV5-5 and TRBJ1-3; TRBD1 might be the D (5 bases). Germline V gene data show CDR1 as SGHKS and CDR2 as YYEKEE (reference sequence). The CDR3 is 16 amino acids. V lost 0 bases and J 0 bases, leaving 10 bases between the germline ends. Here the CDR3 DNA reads TGTGCCAGCAGCTTGGCGTGGACAAACTCTGGAAACACCATATATTTT. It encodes CASSLAWTNSGNTIYF.

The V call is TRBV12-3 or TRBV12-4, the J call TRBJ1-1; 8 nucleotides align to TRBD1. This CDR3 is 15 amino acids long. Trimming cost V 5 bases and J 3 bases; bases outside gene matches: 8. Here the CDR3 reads CASSRWTGRDTEAFF. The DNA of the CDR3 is TGTGCCAGCAGTCGGTGGACAGGGAGGGACACTGAAGCTTTCTTT.

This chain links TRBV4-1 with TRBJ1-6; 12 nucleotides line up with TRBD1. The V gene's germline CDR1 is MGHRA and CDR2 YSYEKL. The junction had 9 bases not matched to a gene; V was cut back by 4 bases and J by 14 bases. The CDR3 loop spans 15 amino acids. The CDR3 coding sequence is TGCGCCAGCAGCCCGGGACAGGGGGCCGTTCGGGCCCTCCACTTT. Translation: CASSPGQGAVRALHF.

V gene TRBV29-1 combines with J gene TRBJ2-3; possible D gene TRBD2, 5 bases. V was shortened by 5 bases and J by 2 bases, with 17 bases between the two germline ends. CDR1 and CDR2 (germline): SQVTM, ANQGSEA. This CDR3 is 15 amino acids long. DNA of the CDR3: TGCAGCGTTACGCCCGGGCTAGCCTACACAGATACGCAGTATTTT. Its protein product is CSVTPGLAYTDTQYF.

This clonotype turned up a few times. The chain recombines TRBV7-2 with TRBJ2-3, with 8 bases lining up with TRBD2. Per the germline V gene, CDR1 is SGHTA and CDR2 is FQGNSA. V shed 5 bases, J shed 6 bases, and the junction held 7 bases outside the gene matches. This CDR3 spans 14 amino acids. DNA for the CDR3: TGTGCCAGCAGCCCGGGACTAGTAGAGGATACGCAGTATTTT. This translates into CASSPGLVEDTQYF.

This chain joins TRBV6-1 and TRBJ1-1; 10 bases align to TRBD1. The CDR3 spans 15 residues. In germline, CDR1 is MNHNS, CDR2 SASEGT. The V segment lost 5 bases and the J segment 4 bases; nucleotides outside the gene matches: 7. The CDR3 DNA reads TGTGCCAGCAGTAGGACAGGGGGTGACAGCACTGAAGCTTTCTTT. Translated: CASSRTGGDSTEAFF.

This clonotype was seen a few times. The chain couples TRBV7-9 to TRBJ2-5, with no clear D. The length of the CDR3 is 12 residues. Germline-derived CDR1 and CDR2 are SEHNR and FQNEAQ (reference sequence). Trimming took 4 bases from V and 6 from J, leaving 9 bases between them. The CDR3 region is CASSYELQTQYF. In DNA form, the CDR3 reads TGTGCCAGCAGCTACGAATTGCAGACCCAGTACTTC.

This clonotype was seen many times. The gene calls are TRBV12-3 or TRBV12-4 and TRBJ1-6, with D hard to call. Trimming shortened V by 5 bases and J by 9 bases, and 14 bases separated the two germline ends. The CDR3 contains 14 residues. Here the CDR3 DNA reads TGTGCCAGCAGTCTTAACGCCGGCGGTTCACCCCTCCACTTT. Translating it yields CASSLNAGGSPLHF.

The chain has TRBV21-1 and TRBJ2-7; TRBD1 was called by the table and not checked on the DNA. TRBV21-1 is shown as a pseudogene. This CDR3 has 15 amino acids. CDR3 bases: TGTGCCAGCAGCAATTCGTGGGACAGAGTCTACGAGCAGTACTTC. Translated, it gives CASSNSWDRVYEQYF.

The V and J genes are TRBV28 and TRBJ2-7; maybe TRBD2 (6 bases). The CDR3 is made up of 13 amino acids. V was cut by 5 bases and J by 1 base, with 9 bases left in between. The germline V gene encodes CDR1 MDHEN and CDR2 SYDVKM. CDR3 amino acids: CASSGGISYEQYF. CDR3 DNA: TGTGCCAGCAGTGGAGGGATTTCCTACGAGCAGTACTTC.

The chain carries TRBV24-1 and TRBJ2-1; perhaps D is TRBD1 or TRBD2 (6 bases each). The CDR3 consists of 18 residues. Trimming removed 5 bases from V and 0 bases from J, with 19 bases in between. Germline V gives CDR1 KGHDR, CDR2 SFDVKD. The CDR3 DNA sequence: TGTGCCACCAGTGGAGAGGGGGGTTCGAAAGGCTCCTACAATGAGCAGTTCTTC. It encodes CATSGEGGSKGSYNEQFF.

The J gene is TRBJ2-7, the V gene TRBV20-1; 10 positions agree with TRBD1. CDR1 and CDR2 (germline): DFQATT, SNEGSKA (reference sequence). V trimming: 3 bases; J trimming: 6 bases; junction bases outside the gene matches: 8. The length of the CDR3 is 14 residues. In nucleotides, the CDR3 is TGCAGTGCTAGGCGGGACAGGGGAGAGCGCGAGCAGTACTTC. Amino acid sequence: CSARRDRGEREQYF.

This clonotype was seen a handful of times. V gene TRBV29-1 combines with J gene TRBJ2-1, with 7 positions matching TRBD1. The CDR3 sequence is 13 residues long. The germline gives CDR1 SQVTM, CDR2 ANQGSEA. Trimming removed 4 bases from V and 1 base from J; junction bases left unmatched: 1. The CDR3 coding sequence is TGCAGCGTTGGGGGACAGTCCTACAATGAGCAGTTCTTC. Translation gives CSVGGQSYNEQFF.

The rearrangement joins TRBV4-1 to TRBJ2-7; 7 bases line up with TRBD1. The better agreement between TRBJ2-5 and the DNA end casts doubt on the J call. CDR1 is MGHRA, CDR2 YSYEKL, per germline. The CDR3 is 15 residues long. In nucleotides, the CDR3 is TGCGCCAGCAGCCACCGACAGGGCGGCCAAGAGACCCAGTACTTC. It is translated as CASSHRQGGQETQYF.

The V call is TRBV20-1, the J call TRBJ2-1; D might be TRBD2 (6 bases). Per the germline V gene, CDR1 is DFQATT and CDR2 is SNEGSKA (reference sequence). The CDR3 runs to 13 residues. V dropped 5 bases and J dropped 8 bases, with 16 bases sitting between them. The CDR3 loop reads CSAAELALDEQFF. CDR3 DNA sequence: TGCAGTGCTGCGGAGCTAGCGTTGGATGAGCAGTTCTTC.

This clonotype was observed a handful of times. The CDR3 sequence: CASRLTSGGLTDTQYF. DNA for the CDR3: TGTGCCAGCAGACTGACTAGCGGGGGTTTGACAGATACGCAGTATTTT. The chain uses TRBV4-2 and TRBJ2-3; TRBD2 agrees at 12 bases. Germline-derived CDR1 and CDR2 are LGHNA and YNFKEQ. The CDR3 is 16 residues long. V dropped 6 bases and J dropped 3; count of bases not matched to a gene: 7.

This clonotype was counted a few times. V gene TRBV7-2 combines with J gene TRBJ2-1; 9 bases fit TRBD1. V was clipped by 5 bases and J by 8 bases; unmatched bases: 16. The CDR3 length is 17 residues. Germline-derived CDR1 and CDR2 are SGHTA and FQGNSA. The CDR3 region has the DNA TGTGCCAGCAGCCGAGGGTGGTCGGGACAGGGTCCGTATGAGCAGTTCTTC. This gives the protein CASSRGWSGQGPYEQFF.

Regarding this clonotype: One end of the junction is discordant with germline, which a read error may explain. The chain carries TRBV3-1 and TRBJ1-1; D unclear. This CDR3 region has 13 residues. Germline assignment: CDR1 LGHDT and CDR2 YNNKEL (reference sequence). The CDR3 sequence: CASSHQGNPEAFF. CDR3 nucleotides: TGTGCCAGCAGCCACCAAGGGAACCCTGAAGCTTTCTTT.

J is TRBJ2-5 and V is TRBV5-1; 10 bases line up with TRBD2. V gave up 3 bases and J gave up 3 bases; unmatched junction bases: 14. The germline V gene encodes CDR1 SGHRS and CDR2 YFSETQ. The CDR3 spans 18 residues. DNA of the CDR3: TGCGCCAGCAGCTACCTGAGCGGGGGGGCAGTACTGAAAGAGACCCAGTACTTC. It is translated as CASSYLSGGAVLKETQYF.

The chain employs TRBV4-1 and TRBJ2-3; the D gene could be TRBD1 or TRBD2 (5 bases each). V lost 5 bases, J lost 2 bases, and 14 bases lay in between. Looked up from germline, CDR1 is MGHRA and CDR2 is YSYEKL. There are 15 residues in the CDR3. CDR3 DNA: TGCGCCAGCAGCGATCCTCCGGGGCCCACAGATACGCAGTATTTT. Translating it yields CASSDPPGPTDTQYF.

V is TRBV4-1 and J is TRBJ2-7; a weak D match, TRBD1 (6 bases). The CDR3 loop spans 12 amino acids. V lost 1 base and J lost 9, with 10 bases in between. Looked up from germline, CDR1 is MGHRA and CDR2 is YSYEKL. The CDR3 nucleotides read TGCGCCAGCAGCCAAGGGCCAGGGGTGCAGTACTTC. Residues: CASSQGPGVQYF.

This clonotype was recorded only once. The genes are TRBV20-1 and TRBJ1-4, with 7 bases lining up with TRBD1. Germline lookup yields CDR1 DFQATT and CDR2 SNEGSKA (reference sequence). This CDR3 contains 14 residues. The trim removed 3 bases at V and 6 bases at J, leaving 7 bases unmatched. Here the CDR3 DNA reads TGCAGTGCTAGTCAAGGGGGCTTTGATGAAAAACTGTTTTTT. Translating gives CSASQGGFDEKLFF.

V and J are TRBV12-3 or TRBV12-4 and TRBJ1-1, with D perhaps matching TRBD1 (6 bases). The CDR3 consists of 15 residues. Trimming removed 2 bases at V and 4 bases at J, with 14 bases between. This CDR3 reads CASSLPQGKGTEAFF. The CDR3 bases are TGTGCCAGCAGTTTACCCCAGGGGAAAGGCACTGAAGCTTTCTTT.

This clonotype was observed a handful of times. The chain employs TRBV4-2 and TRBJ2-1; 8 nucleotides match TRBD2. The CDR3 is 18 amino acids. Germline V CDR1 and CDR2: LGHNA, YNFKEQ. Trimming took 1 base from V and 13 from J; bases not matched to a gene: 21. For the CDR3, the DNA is TGTGCCAGCAGCCAAGGAGCCGGGACTAGGAACAATCAAGAGACCCAGTTCTTC. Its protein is CASSQGAGTRNNQETQFF.